This T cell receptor beta chain came from a study of cytomegalovirus exposure and HLA in healthy donors. General study findings and limits: Most TCR sequences proved rare, with some public TCRs found in many donors. Researchers reported in a later analysis that a missense DCLRE1C variant was tied to TCR beta V- and J-gene trimming. Researchers reported from a later analysis that most CMV-associated TCR beta chains appeared HLA-restricted. Across donors, sequencing depth was assumed by presence/absence analyses to be roughly uniform.

The PCR used 60 Vbeta and 13 Jbeta primers. Sequencing was performed with immunoSEQ multiplex PCR; in TCRdb, only in-frame clones are kept and a portion is missing. Of roughly 250,000 clones listed, under 90% were seen once; the top ten hold about 0.29%. In germline, CDR1 is MDHEN, CDR2 SYDVKM. The CDR3 covers 13 residues. Trimming shortened V by 6 bases and J by 8 bases, and 15 bases separated the two germline ends. This clone occurred a few times. The target antigen is unknown. This TCR came from a girl aged 2-10 years in good health and CMV-seronegative. The V and J genes are TRBV28 and TRBJ2-3; a weak D match, TRBD2 (5 bases). Sample: PBMCs. This chain's CDR3 is CASRLGGPGTQYF. The CDR3 nucleotides are TGTGCCAGCAGACTAGGCGGGCCGGGTACGCAGTATTTT.